This TCR beta chain was found in a study of beta chain features in type 1 diabetes. Investigators reverse transcribed all isolated RNA, so they sequenced expressed TCRB transcripts. Libraries were prepared by immunoSEQ multiplex PCR; TCRdb keeps only in-frame clonotypes and omits some of them. The table lists around 400,000 clones, approximately 12% of them singletons. Germline values: CDR1 SGHRS, CDR2 YFSETQ. Germline trimming cut 0 bases from V and 7 bases from J; bases unmatched to any gene: 4. The CDR3 loop spans 14 amino acids. V is TRBV5-1 and J is TRBJ2-3, with 8 bases aligning to TRBD1. This clonotype was obtained from a man aged 18 to 30 in good health. Input material: naive CD4+ T cells from blood. For the CDR3, the DNA is TGCGCCAGCAGCTTGGGGCAGGGGGCGAATACGCAGTATTTT. It encodes CASSLGQGANTQYF. Full variable domain (rest looked up from reference TRBV5-1 and TRBJ2-3): KAGVTQTPRYLIKTRGQQVTLSCSPISGHRSVSWYQQTPGQGLQFLFEYFSETQRNKGNFPGRFSGRQFSNSRSEMNVSTLELGDSALYLCASSLGQGANTQYFGPGTRLTVL.